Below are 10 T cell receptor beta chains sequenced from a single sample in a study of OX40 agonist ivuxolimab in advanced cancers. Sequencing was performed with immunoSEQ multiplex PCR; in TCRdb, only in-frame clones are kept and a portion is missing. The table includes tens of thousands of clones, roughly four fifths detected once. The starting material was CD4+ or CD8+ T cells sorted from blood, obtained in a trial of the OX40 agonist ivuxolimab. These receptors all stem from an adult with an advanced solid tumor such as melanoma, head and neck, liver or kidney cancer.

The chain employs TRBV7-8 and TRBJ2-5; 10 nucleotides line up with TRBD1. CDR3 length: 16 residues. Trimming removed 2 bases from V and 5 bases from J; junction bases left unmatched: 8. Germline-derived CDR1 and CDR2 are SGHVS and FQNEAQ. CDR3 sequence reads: CASSLRAGQGDETQYF. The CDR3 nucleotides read TGTGCCAGCAGCTTAAGGGCCGGACAGGGGGATGAGACCCAGTACTTC.

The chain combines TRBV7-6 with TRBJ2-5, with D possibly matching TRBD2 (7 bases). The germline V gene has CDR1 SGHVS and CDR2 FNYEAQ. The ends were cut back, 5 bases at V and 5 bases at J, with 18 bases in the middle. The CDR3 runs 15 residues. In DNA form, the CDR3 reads TGTGCCAGCAGCCCCCTAGGGGGAGGGATGGAGACCCAGTACTTC. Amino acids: CASSPLGGGMETQYF.

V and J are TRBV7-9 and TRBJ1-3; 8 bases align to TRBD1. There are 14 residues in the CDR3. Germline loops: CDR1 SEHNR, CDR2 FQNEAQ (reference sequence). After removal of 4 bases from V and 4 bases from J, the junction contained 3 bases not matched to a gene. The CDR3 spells CASSSGQGGNTIYF. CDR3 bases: TGTGCCAGCAGCTCAGGACAGGGAGGAAACACCATATATTTT.

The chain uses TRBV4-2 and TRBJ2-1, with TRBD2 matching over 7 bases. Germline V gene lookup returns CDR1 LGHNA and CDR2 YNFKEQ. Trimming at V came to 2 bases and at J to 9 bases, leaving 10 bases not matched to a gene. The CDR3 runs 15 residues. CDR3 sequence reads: CASSQLGGDLGEQFF. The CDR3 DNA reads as TGTGCCAGCAGCCAACTGGGGGGGGACCTGGGTGAGCAGTTCTTC.

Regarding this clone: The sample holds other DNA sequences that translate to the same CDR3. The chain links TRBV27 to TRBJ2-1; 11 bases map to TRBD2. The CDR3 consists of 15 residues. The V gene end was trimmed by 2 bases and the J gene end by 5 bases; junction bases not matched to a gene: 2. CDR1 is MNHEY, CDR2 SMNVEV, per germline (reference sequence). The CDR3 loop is CASSLGTSGNNEQFF. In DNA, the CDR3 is TGTGCCAGCAGTTTAGGGACTAGCGGTAACAATGAGCAGTTCTTC.

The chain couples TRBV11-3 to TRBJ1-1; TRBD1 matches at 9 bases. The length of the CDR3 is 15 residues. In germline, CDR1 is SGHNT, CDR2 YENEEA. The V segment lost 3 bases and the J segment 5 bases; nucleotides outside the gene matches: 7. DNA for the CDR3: TGTGCCAGCAGCTTCTTTAGGACAGGGGATACTGAAGCTTTCTTT. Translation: CASSFFRTGDTEAFF.

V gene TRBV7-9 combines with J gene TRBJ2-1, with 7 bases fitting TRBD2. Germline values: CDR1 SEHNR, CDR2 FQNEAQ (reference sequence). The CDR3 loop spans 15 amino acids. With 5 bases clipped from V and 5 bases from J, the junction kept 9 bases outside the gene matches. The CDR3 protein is CASSPAQGGDNEQFF. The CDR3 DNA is TGTGCCAGCAGCCCTGCCCAGGGAGGGGACAATGAGCAGTTCTTC.

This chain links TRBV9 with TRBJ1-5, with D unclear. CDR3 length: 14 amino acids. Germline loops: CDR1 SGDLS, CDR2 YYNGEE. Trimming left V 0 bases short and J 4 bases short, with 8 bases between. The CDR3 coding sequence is TGTGCCAGCAGCGTAGGGGCGGTGAATCAGCCCCAGCATTTT. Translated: CASSVGAVNQPQHF.

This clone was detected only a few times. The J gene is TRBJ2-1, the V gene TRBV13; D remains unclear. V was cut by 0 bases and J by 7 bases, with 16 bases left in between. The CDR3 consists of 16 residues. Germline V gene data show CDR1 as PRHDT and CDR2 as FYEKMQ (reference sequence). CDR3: CASSLGLRATGNEQFF. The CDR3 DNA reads TGTGCCAGCAGCTTAGGCCTAAGGGCTACTGGGAATGAGCAGTTCTTC.

CDR3 sequence: CASSVGRGPYEQYF. The CDR3, as DNA: TGTGCCAGCAGCGTAGGAAGAGGGCCGTACGAGCAGTACTTC. The chain carries TRBV9 and TRBJ2-7, with D possibly being TRBD2 (5 bases). CDR1 is SGDLS, CDR2 YYNGEE, per germline. V was shortened by 0 bases and J by 4 bases, with 11 bases between the two germline ends. CDR3 length: 14 amino acids.